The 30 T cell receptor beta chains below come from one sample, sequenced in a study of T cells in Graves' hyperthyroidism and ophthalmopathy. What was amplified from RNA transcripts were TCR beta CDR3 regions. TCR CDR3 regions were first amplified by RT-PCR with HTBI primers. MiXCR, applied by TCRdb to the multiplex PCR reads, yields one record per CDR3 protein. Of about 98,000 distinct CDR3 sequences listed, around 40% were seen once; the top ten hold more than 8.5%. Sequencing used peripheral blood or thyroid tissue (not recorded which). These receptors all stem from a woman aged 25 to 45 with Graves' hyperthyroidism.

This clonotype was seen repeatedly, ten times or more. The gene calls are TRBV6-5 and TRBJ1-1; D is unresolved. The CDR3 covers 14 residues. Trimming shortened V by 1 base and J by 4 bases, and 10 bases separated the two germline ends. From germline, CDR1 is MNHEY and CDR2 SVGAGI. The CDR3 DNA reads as TGTGCCAGCAGTTACTTGAATCGGCGCACTGAAGCTTTCTTT. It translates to CASSYLNRRTEAFF.

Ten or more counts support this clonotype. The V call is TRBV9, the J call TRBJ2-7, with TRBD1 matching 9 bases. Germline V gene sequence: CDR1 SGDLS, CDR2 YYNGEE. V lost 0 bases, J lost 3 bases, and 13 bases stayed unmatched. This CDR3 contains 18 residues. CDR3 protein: CASSVGTGAGAGRYEQYF. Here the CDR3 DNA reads TGTGCCAGCAGCGTAGGGACAGGGGCCGGAGCGGGTCGCTACGAGCAGTACTTC.

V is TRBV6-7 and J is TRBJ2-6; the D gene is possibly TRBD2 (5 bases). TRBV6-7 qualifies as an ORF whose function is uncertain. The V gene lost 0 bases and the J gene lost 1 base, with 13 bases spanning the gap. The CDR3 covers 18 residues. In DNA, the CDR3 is TGTGCCAGCAGTTACTCCGAGGGTTTTTTATCTGGGGCCAACGTCCTGACTTTC. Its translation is CASSYSEGFLSGANVLTF.

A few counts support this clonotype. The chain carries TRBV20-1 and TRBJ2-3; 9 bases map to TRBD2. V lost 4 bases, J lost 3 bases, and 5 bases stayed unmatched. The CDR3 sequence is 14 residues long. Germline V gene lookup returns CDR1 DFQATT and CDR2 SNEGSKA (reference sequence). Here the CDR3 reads CSAILSGGTDTQYF. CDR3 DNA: TGCAGTGCTATCCTTAGCGGGGGTACAGATACGCAGTATTTT.

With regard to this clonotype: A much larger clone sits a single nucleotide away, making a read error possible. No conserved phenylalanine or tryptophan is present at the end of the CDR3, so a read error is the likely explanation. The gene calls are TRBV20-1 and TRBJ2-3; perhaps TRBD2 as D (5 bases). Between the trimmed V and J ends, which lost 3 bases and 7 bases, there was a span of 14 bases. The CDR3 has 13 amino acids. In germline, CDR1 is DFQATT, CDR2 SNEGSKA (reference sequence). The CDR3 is CSASPAGLYTQYL. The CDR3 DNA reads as TGCAGTGCTAGTCCCGCCGGACTTTATACGCAGTATCTT.

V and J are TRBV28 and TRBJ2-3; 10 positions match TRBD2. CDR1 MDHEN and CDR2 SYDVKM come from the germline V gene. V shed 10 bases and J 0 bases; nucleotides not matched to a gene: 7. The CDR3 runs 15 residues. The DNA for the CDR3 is TGTGCCACCAACCTAGCGGGAGCTAGCACAGATACGCAGTATTTT. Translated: CATNLAGASTDTQYF.

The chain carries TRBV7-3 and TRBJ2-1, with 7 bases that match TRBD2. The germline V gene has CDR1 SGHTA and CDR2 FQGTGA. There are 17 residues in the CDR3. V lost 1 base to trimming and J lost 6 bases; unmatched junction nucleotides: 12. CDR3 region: CASSLISAASGSNEQFF. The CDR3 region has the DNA TGTGCCAGCAGCTTAATATCTGCGGCTAGCGGCAGCAATGAGCAGTTCTTC. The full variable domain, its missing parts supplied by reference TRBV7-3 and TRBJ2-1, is GAGVSQTPSNKVTEKGKYVELRCDPISGHTALYWYRQSLGQGPEFLIYFQGTGAADDSGLPNDRFFAVRPEGSVSTLKIQRTERGDSAVYLCASSLISAASGSNEQFFGPGTRLTVL.

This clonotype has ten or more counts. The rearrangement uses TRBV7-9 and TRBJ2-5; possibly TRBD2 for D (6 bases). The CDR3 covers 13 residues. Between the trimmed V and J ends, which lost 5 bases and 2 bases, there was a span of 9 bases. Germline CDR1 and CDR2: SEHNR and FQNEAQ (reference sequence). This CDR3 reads CASSASDQETQYF. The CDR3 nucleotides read TGTGCCAGCAGCGCTAGCGATCAAGAGACCCAGTACTTC. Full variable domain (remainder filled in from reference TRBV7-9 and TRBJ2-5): DTGVSQNPRHKITKRGQNVTFRCDPISEHNRLYWYRQTLGQGPEFLTYFQNEAQLEKSRLLSDRFSAERPKGSFSTLEIQRTEQGDSAMYLCASSASDQETQYFGPGTRLLVL.

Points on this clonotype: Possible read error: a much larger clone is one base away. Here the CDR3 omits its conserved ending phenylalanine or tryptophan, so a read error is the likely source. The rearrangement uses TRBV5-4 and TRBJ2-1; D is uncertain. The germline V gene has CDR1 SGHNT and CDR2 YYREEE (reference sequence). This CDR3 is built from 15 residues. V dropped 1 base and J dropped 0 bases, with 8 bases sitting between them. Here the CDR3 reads CASSLTTNSYNEQFL. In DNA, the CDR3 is TGTGCCAGCAGCTTGACAACGAACTCCTACAATGAGCAGTTCCTC.

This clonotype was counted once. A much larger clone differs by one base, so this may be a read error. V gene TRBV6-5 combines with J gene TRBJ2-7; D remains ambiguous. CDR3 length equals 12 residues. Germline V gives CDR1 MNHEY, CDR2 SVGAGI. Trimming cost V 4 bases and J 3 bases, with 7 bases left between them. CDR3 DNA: TGTGCCAGCAGTTCTCCCATCTACGAGCAGTACTTC. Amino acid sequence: CASSSPIYEQYF.

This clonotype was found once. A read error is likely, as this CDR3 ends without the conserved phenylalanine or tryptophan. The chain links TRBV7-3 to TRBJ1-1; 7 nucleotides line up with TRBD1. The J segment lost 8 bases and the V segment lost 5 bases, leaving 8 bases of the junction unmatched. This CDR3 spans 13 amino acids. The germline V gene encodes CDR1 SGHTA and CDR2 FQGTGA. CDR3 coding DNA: TGTGCCAGCAGCGTCGCGGGGGGACAGGAAGCTTTCCTT. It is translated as CASSVAGGQEAFL.

In DNA, the CDR3 is TGTGCCAGCAGTTTATGGTATCCGGGGCAGCCCCAGCATTTT. Its protein product is CASSLWYPGQPQHF. V gene TRBV9 combines with J gene TRBJ1-5; D gene ambiguous. Germline loops: CDR1 SGDLS, CDR2 YYNGEE. Trimming took 5 bases from V and 7 from J, leaving 16 bases between them. The CDR3 is 14 residues long. Based on the CDR3 plus reference TRBV9 and TRBJ1-5, the full variable domain is DSGVTQTPKHLITATGQRVTLRCSPRSGDLSVYWYQQSLDQGLQFLIQYYNGEERAKGNILERFSAQQFPDLHSELNLSSLELGDSALYFCASSLWYPGQPQHFGDGTRLSIL.

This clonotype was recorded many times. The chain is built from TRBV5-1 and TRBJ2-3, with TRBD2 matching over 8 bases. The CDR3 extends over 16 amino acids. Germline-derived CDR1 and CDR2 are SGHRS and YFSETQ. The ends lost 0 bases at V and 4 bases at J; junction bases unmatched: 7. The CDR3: CASSLELGLGPDTQYF. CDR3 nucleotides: TGCGCCAGCAGCTTGGAATTGGGACTAGGCCCAGATACGCAGTATTTT.

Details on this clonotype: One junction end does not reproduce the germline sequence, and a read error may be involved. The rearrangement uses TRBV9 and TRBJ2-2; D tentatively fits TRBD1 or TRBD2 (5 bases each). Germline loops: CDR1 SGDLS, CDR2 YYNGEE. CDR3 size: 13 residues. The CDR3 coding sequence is TGTGCCAGCAGTTTGGCGGACACCGGGGAGCCGTGTTTT. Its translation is CASSLADTGEPCF. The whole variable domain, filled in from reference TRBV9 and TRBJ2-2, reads DSGVTQTPKHLITATGQRVTLRCSPRSGDLSVYWYQQSLDQGLQFLIQYYNGEERAKGNILERFSAQQFPDLHSELNLSSLELGDSALYFCASSLADTGEPCFGEGSRLTVL.

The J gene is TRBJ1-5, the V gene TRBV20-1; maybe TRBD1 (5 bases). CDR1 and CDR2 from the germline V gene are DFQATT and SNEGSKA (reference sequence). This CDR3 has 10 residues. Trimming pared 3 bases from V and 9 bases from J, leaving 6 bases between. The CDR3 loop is CSARGGPQHF. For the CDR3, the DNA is TGCAGTGCTAGGGGGGGGCCCCAGCATTTT.

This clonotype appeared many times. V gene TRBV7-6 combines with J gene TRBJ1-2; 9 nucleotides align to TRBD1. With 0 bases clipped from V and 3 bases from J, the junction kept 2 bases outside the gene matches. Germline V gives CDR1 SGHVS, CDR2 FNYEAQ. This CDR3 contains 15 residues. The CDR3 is CASSLATGGDYGYTF. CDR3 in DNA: TGTGCCAGCAGCTTAGCCACAGGGGGCGACTATGGCTACACCTTC.

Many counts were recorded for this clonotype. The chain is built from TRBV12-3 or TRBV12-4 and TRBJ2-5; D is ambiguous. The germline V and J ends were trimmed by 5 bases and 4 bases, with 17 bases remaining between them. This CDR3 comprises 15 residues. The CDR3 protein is CASSPPTRLGETQYF. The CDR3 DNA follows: TGTGCCAGCAGTCCCCCGACAAGGTTAGGAGAGACCCAGTACTTC.

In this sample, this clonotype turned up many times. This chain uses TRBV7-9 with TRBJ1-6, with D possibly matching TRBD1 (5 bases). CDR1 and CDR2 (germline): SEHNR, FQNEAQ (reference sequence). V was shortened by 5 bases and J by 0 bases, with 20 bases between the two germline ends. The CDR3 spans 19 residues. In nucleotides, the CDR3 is TGTGCCAGCAGCCGAGTCGGGACTGTCAAGAGCTCCTATAATTCACCCCTCCACTTT. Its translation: CASSRVGTVKSSYNSPLHF.

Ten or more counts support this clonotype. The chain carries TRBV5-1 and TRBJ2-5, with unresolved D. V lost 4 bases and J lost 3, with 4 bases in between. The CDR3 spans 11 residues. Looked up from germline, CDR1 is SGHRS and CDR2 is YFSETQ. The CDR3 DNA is TGCGCCAGCAGCATAAAAGAGACCCAGTACTTC. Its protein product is CASSIKETQYF.

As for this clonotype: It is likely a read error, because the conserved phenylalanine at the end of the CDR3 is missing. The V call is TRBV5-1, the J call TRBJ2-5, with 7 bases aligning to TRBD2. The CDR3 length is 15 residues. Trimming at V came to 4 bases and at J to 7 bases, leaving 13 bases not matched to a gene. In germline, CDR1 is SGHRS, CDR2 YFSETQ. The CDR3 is CASSDRLGGEGTQYL. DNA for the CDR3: TGCGCCAGCAGCGACCGACTAGGCGGGGAGGGGACCCAGTACCTC.

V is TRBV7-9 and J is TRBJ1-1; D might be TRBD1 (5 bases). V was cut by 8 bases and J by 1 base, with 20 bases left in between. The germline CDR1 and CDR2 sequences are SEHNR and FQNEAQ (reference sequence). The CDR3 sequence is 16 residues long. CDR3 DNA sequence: TGTGCCAGCTCACCCCCCGAAATGAGGGGGAACACTGAAGCTTTCTTT. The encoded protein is CASSPPEMRGNTEAFF.

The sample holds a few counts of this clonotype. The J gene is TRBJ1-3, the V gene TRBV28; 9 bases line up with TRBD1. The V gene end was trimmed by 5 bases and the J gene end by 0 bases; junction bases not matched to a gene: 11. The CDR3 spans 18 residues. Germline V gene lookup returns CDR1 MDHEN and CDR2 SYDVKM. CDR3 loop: CASSPTGTGLHSGNTIYF. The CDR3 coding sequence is TGTGCCAGCAGTCCCACCGGGACAGGGCTTCACTCTGGAAACACCATATATTTT.

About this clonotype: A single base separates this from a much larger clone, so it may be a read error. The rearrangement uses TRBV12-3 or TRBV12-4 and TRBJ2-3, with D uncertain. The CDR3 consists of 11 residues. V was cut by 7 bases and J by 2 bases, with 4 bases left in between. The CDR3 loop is CASMITDTQYF. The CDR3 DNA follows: TGTGCCAGCATGATCACAGATACGCAGTATTTT.

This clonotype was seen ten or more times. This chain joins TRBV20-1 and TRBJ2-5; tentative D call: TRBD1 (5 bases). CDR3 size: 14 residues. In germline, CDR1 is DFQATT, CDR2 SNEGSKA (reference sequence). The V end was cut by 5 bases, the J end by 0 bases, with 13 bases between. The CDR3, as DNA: TGCAGTGCTCTCCCCCCAGGGTACCAAGAGACCCAGTACTTC. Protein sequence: CSALPPGYQETQYF.

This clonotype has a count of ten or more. CDR3 sequence reads: CASSIVRNPDLRGYTF. The CDR3 DNA reads TGTGCCAGTAGTATAGTGAGGAACCCAGATTTGAGGGGCTACACCTTC. The chain uses TRBV19 and TRBJ1-2; D not resolved. This CDR3 comprises 16 residues. V lost 1 base and J lost 8, with 20 bases in between. Germline CDR1 is LNHDA and CDR2 is SQIVND (reference sequence).

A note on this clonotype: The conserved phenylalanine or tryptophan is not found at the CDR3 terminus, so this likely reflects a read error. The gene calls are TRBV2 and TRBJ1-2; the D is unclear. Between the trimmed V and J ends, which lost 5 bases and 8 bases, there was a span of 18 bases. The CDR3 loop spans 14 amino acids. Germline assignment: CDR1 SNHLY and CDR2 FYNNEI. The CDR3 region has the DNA TGTGCCAGCAGTTCCGACATGAGCGGCTACGGCTACACCATC. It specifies CASSSDMSGYGYTI.

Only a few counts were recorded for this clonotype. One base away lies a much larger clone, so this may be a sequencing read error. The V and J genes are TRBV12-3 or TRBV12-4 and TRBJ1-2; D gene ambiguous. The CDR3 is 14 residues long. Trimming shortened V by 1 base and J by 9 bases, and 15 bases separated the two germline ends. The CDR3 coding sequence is TGTGCCAGCAGTTTAGTATTTCCCGGGAGGAGCTACACCTTC. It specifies CASSLVFPGRSYTF.

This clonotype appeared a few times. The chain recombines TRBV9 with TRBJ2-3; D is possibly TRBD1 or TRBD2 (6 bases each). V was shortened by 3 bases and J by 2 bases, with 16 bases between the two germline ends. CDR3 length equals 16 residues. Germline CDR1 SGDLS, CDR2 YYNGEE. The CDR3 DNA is TGTGCCAGCAGCGGCGGAGGGGGGAGAGCCACAGATACGCAGTATTTT. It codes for CASSGGGGRATDTQYF. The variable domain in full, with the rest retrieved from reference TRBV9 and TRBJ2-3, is DSGVTQTPKHLITATGQRVTLRCSPRSGDLSVYWYQQSLDQGLQFLIQYYNGEERAKGNILERFSAQQFPDLHSELNLSSLELGDSALYFCASSGGGGRATDTQYFGPGTRLTVL.

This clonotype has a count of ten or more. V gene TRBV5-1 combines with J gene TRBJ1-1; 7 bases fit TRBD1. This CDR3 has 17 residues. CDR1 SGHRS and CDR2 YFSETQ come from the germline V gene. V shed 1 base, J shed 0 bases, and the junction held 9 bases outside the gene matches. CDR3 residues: CASSLSGDRVMNTEAFF. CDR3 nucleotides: TGCGCCAGCAGCTTGTCGGGCGACAGGGTCATGAACACTGAAGCTTTCTTT.

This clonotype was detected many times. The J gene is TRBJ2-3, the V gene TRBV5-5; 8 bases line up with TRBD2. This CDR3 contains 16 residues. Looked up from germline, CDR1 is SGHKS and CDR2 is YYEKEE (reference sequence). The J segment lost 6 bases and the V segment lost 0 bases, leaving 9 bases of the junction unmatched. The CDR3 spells CASSLVSAGGPDTQYF. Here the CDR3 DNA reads TGTGCCAGCAGCTTGGTATCGGCGGGAGGACCCGATACGCAGTATTTT.